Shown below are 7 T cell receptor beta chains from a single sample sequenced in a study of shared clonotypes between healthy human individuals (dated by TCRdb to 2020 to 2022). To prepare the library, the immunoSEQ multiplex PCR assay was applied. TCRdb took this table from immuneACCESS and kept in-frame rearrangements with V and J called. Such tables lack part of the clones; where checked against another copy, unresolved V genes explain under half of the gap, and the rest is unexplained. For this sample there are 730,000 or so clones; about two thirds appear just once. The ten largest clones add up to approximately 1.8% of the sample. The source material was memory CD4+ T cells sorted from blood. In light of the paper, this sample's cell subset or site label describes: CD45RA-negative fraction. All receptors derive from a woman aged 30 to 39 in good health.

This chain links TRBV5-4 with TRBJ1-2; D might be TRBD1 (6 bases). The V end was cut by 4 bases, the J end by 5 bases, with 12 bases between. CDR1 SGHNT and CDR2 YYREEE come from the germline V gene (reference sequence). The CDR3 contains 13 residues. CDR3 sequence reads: CASSPPQGYGYTF. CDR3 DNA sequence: TGTGCCAGCAGCCCCCCCCAGGGGTATGGCTACACCTTC.

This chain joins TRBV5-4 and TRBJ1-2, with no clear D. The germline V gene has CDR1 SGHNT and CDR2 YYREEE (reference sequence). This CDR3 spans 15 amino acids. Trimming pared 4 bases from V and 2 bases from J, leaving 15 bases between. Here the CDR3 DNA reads TGTGCCAGCAGCCAAGATGGGGAACAGAACTATGGCTACACCTTC. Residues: CASSQDGEQNYGYTF.

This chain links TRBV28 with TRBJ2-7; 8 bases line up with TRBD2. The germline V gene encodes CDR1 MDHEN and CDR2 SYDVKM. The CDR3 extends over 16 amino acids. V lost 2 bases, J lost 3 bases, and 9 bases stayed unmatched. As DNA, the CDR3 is TGTGCCAGCAGTTTAGGAGGGACTAGAGGGAGCTACGAGCAGTACTTC. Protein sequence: CASSLGGTRGSYEQYF.

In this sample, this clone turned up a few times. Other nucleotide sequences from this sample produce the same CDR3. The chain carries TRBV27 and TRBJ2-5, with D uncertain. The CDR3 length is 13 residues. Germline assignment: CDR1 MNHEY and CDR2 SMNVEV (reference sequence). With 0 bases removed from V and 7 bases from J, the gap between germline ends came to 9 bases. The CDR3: CASSLSGLGTQYF. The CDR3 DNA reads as TGTGCCAGCAGTTTATCGGGCCTGGGGACCCAGTACTTC.

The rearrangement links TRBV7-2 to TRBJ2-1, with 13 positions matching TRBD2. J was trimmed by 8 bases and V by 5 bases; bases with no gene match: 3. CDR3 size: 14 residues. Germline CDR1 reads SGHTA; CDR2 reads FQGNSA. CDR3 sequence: CASSQGLAGDEQFF. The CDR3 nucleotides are TGTGCCAGCAGCCAAGGACTAGCGGGAGATGAGCAGTTCTTC.

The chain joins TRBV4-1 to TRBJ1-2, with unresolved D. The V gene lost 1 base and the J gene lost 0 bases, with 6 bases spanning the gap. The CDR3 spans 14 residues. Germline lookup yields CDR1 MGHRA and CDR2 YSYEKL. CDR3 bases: TGCGCCAGCAGCCAAGTTCCTACTAACTATGGCTACACCTTC. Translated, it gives CASSQVPTNYGYTF.

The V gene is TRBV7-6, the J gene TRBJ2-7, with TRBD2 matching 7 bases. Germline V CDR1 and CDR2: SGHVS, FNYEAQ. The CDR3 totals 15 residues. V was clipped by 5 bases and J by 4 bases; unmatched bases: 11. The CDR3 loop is CASSKMGGSTYEQYF. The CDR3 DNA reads TGTGCCAGCAGCAAAATGGGCGGGAGCACGTACGAGCAGTACTTC.